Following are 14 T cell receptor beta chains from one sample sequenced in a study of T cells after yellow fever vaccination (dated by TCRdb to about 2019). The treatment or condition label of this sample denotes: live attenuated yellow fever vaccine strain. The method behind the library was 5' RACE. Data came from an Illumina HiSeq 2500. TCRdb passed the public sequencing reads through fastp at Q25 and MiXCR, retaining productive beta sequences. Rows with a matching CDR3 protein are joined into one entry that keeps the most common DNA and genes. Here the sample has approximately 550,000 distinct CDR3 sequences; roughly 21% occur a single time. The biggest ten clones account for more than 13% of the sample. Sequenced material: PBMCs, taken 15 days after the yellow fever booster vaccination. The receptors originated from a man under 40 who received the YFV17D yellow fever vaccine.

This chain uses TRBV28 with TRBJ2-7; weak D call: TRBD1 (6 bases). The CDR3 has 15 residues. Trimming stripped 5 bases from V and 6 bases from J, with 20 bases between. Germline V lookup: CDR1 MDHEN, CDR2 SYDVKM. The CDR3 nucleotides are TGTGCCAGCAGTCAGAGGGGGAGACTGCCCCTCGAGCAGTACTTC. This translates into CASSQRGRLPLEQYF.

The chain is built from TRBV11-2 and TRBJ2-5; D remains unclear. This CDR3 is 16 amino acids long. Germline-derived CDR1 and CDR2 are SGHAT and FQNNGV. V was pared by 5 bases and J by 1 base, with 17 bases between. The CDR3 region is CASSTSHLGRQETQYF. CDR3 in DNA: TGTGCCAGCAGCACCTCGCACTTGGGTCGCCAAGAGACCCAGTACTTC. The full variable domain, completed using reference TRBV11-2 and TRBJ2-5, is EAGVAQSPRYKIIEKRQSVAFWCNPISGHATLYWYQQILGQGPKLLIQFQNNGVVDDSQLPKDRFSAERLKGVDSTLKIQPAKLEDSAVYLCASSTSHLGRQETQYFGPGTRLLVL.

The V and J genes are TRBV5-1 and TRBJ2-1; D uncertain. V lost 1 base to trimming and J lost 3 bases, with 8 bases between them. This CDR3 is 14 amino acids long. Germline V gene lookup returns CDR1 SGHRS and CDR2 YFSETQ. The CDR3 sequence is CASSLTVGYNEQFF. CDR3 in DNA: TGCGCCAGCAGCTTGACAGTGGGCTACAATGAGCAGTTCTTC.

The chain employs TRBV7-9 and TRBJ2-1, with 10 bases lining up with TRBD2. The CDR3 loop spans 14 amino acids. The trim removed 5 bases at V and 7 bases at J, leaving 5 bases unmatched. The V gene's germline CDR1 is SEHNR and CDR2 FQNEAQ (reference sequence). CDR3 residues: CASSDIAGGNEQFF. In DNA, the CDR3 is TGTGCCAGCAGCGATATAGCGGGAGGTAATGAGCAGTTCTTC. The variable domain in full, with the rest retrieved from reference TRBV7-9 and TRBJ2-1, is DTGVSQNPRHKITKRGQNVTFRCDPISEHNRLYWYRQTLGQGPEFLTYFQNEAQLEKSRLLSDRFSAERPKGSFSTLEIQRTEQGDSAMYLCASSDIAGGNEQFFGPGTRLTVL.

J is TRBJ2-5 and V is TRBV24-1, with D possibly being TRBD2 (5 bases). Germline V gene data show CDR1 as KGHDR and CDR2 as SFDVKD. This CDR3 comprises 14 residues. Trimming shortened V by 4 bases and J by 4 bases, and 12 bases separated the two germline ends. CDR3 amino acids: CATSERGRGETQYF. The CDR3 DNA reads TGTGCCACCAGTGAGCGAGGACGGGGAGAGACCCAGTACTTC.

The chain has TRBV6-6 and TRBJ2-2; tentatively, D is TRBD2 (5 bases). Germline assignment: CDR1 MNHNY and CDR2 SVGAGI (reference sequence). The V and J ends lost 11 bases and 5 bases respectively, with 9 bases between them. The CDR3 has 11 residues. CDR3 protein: CAGGGTGELFF. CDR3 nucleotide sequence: TGTGCCGGCGGAGGTACCGGGGAGCTGTTTTTT.

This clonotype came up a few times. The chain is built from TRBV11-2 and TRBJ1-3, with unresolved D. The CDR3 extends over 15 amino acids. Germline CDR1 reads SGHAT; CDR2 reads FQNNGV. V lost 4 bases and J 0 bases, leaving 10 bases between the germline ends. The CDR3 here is CASSSQWGSGNTIYF. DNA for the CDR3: TGTGCCAGCAGCTCACAGTGGGGCTCTGGAAACACCATATATTTT.

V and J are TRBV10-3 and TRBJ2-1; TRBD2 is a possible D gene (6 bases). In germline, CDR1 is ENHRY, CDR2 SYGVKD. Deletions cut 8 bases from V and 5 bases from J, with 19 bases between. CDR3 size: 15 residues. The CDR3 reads CAIGGRGNPHNEQFF. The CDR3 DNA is TGTGCCATCGGGGGTCGCGGGAACCCCCACAATGAGCAGTTCTTC.

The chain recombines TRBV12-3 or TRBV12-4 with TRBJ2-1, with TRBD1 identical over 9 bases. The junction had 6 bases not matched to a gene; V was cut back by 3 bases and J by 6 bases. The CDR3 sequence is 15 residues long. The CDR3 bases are TGTGCCAGCAGTTTTAGACAGGGGGTCGGCAATGAGCAGTTCTTC. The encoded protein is CASSFRQGVGNEQFF.

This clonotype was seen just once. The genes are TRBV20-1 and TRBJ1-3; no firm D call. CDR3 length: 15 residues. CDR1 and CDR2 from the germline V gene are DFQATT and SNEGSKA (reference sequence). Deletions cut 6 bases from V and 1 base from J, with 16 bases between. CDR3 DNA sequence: TGCAGTGCCAAACGTAGAAGGGCATCTGGAAACACCATATATTTT. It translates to CSAKRRRASGNTIYF.

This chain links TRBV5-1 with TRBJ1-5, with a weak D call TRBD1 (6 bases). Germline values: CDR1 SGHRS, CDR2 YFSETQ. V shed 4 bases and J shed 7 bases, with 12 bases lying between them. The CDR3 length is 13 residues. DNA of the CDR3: TGCGCCAGCAGCATGGAAGGGGGACAGCCCCAGCATTTT. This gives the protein CASSMEGGQPQHF.

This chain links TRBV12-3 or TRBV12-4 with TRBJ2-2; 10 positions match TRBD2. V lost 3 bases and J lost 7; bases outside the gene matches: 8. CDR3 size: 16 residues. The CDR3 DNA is TGTGCCAGCAGTTTTTCGACTAGCGGGTTTGGCGGGGAGCTGTTTTTT. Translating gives CASSFSTSGFGGELFF.

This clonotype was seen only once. The CDR3 nucleotides are TGTGCCAGTATCAGAGGGACTAGCAGAAGTACCGGGGAGCTGTTTTTT. Its translation: CASIRGTSRSTGELFF. The J gene is TRBJ2-2, the V gene TRBV19; TRBD2 matches 9 bases. V shed 7 bases, J shed 5 bases, and the junction held 11 bases outside the gene matches. CDR1 and CDR2 (germline): LNHDA, SQIVND (reference sequence). This CDR3 has 16 amino acids.

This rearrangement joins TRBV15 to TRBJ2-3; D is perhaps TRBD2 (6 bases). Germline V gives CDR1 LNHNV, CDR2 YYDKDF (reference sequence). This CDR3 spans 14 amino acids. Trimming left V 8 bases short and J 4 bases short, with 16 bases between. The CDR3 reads CATARTGEPDTQYF. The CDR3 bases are TGTGCCACCGCAAGAACGGGGGAGCCAGATACGCAGTATTTT.